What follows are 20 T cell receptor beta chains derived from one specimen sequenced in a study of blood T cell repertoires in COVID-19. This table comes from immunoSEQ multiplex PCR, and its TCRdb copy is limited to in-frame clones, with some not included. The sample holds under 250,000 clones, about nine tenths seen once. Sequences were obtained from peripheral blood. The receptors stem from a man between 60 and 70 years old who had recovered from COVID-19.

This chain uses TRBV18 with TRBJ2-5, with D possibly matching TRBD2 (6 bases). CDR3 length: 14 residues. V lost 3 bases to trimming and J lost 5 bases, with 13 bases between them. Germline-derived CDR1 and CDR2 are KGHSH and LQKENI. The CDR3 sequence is CASSPGGGGETQYF. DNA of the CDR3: TGTGCCAGCTCACCGGGAGGAGGTGGGGAGACCCAGTACTTC.

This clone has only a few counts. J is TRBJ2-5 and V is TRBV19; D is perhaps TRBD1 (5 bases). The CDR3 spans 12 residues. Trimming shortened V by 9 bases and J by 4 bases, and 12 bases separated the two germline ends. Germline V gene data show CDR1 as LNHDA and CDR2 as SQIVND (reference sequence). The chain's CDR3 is CARKEGAETQYF. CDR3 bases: TGTGCCAGGAAGGAAGGGGCAGAGACCCAGTACTTC.

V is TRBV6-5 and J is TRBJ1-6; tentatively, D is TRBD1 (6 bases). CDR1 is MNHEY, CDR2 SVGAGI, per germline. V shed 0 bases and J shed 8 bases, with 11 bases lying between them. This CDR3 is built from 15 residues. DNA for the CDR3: TGTGCCAGCAGTTACTCGATCAGGGGAGATTCACCCCTCCACTTT. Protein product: CASSYSIRGDSPLHF.

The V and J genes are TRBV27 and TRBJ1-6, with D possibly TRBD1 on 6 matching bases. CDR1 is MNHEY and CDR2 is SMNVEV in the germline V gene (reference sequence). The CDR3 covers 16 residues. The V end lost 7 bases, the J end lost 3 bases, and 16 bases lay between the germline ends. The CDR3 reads CASNYNRALYNSPLHF. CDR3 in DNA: TGTGCCAGCAACTACAACAGGGCTCTCTATAATTCACCCCTCCACTTT.

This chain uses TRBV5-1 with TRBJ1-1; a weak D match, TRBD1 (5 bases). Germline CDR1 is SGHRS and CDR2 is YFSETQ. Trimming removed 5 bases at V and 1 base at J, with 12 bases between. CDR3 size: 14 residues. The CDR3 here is CASSFTGGNTEAFF. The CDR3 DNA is TGCGCCAGCAGTTTTACAGGCGGGAACACTGAAGCTTTCTTT.

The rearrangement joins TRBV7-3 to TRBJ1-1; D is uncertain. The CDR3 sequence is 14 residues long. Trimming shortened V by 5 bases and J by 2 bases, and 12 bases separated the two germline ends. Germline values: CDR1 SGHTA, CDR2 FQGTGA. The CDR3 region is CASSTTADNTEAFF. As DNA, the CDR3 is TGTGCCAGCAGCACCACGGCGGATAACACTGAAGCTTTCTTT.

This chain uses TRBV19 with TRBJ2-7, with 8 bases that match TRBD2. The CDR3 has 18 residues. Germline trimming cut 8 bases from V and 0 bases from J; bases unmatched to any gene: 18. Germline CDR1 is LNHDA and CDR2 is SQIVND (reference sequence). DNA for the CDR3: TGTGCCAGTGCCTCCCGGGGGCGCCTCGGGAGGGACTCCTACGAGCAGTACTTC. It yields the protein CASASRGRLGRDSYEQYF.

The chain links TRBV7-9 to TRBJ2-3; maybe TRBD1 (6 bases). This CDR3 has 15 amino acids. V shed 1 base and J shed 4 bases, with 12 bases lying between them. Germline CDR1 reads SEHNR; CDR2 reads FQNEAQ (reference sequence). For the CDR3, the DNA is TGTGCCAGCAGCTTAGTACAGGGCTATTCAGATACGCAGTATTTT. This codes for CASSLVQGYSDTQYF.

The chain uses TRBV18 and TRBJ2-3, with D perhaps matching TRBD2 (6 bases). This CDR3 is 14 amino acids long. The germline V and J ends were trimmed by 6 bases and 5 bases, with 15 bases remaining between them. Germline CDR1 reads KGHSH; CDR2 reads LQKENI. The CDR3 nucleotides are TGTGCCAGCTCCTGGGGACTGGGAGGAGATACGCAGTATTTT. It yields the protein CASSWGLGGDTQYF.

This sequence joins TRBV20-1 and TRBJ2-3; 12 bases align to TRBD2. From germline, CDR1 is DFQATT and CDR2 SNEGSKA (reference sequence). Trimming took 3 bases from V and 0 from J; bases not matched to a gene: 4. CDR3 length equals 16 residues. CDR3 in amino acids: CSASLLAGGSTDTQYF. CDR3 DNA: TGCAGTGCTAGTCTACTAGCGGGGGGTAGCACAGATACGCAGTATTTT.

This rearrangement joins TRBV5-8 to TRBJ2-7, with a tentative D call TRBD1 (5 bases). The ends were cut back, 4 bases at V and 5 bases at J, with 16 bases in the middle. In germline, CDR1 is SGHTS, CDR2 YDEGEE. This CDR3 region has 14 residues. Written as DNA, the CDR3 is TGTGCCAGCAGCCTAAGACAGACACAGGACGAGCAGTACTTC. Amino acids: CASSLRQTQDEQYF.

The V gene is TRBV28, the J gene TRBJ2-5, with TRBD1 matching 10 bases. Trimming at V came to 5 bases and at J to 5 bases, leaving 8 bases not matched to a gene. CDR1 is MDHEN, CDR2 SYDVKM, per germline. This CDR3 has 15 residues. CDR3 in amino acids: CASSPRDRGTETQYF. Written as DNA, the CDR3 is TGTGCCAGCAGTCCCCGGGACAGGGGTACGGAGACCCAGTACTTC.

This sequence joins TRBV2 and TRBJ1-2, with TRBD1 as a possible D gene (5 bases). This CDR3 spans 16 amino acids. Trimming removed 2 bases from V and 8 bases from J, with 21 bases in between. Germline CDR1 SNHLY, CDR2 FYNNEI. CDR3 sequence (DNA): TGTGCCAGCAGTGAATGGGGCAGGGATGCGAACGACGGCTACACCTTC. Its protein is CASSEWGRDANDGYTF.

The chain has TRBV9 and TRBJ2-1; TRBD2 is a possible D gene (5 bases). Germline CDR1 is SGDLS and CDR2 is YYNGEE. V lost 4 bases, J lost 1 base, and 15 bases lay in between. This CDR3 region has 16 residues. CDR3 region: CASSPRGRTSYNEQFF. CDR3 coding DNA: TGTGCCAGCAGCCCACGGGGTAGGACGTCCTACAATGAGCAGTTCTTC.

CDR3 in amino acids: CASSQAPGTNYEQYF. The CDR3, as DNA: TGTGCCAGCAGCCAAGCTCCCGGGACAAACTACGAGCAGTACTTC. This rearrangement joins TRBV3-1 (or the pseudogene TRBV3-2) to TRBJ2-7; D might be TRBD1 (6 bases). Trimming took off 1 base at V and 3 bases at J, with 13 bases between the two ends. The CDR3 has 15 amino acids. Germline-derived CDR1 and CDR2 are LGHDT and YNNKEL (reference sequence).

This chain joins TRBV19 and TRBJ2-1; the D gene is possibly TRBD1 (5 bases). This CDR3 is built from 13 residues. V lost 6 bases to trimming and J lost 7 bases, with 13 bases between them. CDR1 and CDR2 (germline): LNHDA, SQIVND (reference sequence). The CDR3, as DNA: TGTGCCAGTAGGTCCAGGGCGACGAATGAGCAGTTCTTC. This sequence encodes CASRSRATNEQFF.

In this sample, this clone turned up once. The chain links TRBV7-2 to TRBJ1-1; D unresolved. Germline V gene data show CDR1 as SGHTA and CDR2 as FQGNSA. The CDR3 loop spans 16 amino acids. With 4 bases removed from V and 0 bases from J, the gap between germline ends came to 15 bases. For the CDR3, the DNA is TGTGCCAGCAGCTCAGCCCACGGGTGGATGAACACTGAAGCTTTCTTT. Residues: CASSSAHGWMNTEAFF.

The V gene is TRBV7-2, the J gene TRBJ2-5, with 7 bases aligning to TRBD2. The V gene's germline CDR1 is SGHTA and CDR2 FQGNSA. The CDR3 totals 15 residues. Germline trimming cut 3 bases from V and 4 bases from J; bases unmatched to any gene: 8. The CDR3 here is CASSFPREWGETQYF. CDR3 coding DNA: TGTGCCAGCAGCTTTCCGCGGGAGTGGGGAGAGACCCAGTACTTC.

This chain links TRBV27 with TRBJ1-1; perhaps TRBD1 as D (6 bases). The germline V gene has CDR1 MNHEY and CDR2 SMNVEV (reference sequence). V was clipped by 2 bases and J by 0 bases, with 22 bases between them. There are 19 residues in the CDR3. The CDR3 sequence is CASSLKWSGGHTLNTEAFF. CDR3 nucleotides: TGTGCCAGCAGTTTAAAGTGGAGCGGGGGCCATACGCTGAACACTGAAGCTTTCTTT.

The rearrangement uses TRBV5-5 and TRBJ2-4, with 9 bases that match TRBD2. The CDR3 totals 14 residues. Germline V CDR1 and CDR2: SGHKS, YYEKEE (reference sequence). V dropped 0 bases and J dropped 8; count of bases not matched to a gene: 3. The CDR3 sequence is CASSLAGGRDIQYF. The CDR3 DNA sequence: TGTGCCAGCAGCTTGGCGGGCGGGAGGGACATTCAGTACTTC.